This T cell receptor beta chain stems from a study of T-cell reconstitution after alpha-beta-depleted transplantation in children. The CDR3 totals 16 residues. The V gene's germline CDR1 is LGHDT and CDR2 YNNKEL (reference sequence). V trimming: 0 bases; J trimming: 0 bases; junction bases outside the gene matches: 4. A library of TCRbeta sequences, prepared with unique molecular identifiers, was generated. TCRdb itself ran the PCR reads through MiXCR, one entry per CDR3 protein. The table shows roughly 610,000 distinct CDR3 sequences, with more than 9% occurring only once. The chain is built from TRBV3-1 and TRBJ1-2, with 7 bases fitting TRBD1. The material was PBMCs from the stem cell graft donor, obtained from the stem cell graft. This receptor was taken from a human donor who donated a stem cell graft to a child with acute myeloid leukemia. This CDR3 reads CASSQDDQGANYGYTF. The CDR3 bases are TGTGCCAGCAGCCAAGACGACCAGGGGGCTAACTATGGCTACACCTTC.